This is a list of T cell receptor beta chains from one sample in a study of human T cells and chemical hapten exposure. TCRdb re-analysed the RACE reads in MiXCR, keeping a single row per CDR3 protein. The data contain about 260,000 distinct CDR3 sequences, more than 6.5% of them singletons. This material consisted of whole blood, taken in connection with sensitization to the hapten diphenylcyclopropenone (DPC). The receptor set was obtained from a woman aged 40-49 years with alopecia areata. Some clones in this sample may be carry-over from other donors' samples. Each CDR3 is given with its conserved first and last residue. D genes are given only for firm matches. Only part of the rows carry a size: once, few, many, or a class if the clone is expanded.

>16|few|TRBJ2-3|TRBD2|TRBV20-1
TGCAGTGCGACGGATCCTAGCGGGGGGGGCACAGATACGCAGTATTTT
CSATDPSGGGTDTQYF
>16|many|TRBJ2-7|TRBD2|TRBV7-2
TGTGCCAGCAGCCTTACCATCTCACTAGCGGTCTACGAGCAGTACTTC
CASSLTISLAVYEQYF
>19|.|TRBJ2-7|.|TRBV6-5
TGTGCCAGCAGTTACTCGGTTTCCGGCGGCGCACGACGAACCTACGAGCAGTACTTC
CASSYSVSGGARRTYEQYF
>15|few|TRBJ1-1|.|TRBV7-2
TGTGCCAGCAGCCTAGTCTGGCGGGGGGAAACTGAAGCTTTCTTT
CASSLVWRGETEAFF
>13|many|TRBJ2-5|.|TRBV12-3/TRBV12-4
TGTGCCAGCAGCCGTAGAGGGAGAGAGACCCAGTACTTC
CASSRRGRETQYF
>13|few|TRBJ1-5|.|TRBV7-2
TGTGCCAGCACATACAGTGTTAATCAGCCCCAGCATTTT
CASTYSVNQPQHF
>13|.|TRBJ2-7|.|TRBV3-1
TGTGCCAGCAGCCGCCAACTCGCCTACGAGCAGTACTTC
CASSRQLAYEQYF
>16|few|TRBJ2-1|.|TRBV6-2/TRBV6-3
TGTGCCAGCAGTTACTCTGGGCGGGGCCCCTACAATGAGCAGTTCTTC
CASSYSGRGPYNEQFF
>14|.|TRBJ2-7|.|TRBV12-3/TRBV12-4
TGTGCCAGCAGTTTAGAGGCAGGGAACTACGAGCAGTACTTC
CASSLEAGNYEQYF
>15|.|TRBJ2-7|TRBD2|TRBV14
TGTGCCAGCAGGCTCGGCGGGAGCCCGTCCTACGAGCAGTACTTC
CASRLGGSPSYEQYF
>15|.|TRBJ2-3|TRBD2|TRBV28
TGTGCCAGCAACCTACTAGCGGGGAGCACAGATACGCAGTATTTT
CASNLLAGSTDTQYF
>15|few|TRBJ1-3|.|TRBV6-5
TGTGCCAGCAGAGATGCTGGGCGCTCTGGAAACACCATATATTTT
CASRDAGRSGNTIYF
>15|.|TRBJ1-3|.|TRBV20-1
TGCAGTGCTAGAGATACACCCAGCGGCGGAAACACCATATATTTT
CSARDTPSGGNTIYF
>18|.|TRBJ2-3|.|TRBV28
TGTGCCAGCAGTTTATGGGGTGGTGGTCCCCTGACTTCAGATACGCAGTATTTT
CASSLWGGGPLTSDTQYF
>15|.|TRBJ2-1|TRBD2|TRBV6-6
TGTGCCAGCAGCCCTCCTAGCGGCCTCTACAATGAGCAGTTCTTC
CASSPPSGLYNEQFF
>15|few|TRBJ2-2|TRBD2|TRBV7-9
TGTGCCAGCAGCCCGACTAGCGGGAGTTTCGGGGAGCTGTTTTTT
CASSPTSGSFGELFF
>18|few|TRBJ2-1|.|TRBV7-2
TGTGCCAGCAGCTTAGCCGTGAGCCAGGACACGAGATACAATGAGCAGTTCTTC
CASSLAVSQDTRYNEQFF
>15|many|TRBJ2-1|.|TRBV4-3
TGCGCCAGCAGCCAAGAAGTGGGCCGAGGGAATGAGCAGTTCTTC
CASSQEVGRGNEQFF
>13|.|TRBJ2-2|TRBD1|TRBV7-2
TGTGCCAGCAGCTTAGCCGACAGGGGGGTTATGTTTTTT
CASSLADRGVMFF
>15|few|TRBJ2-7|.|TRBV5-1
TGCGCCAGCAGCTCCGAGGTACGACGTACCGGGGAGCAGTACTTC
CASSSEVRRTGEQYF
>13|few|TRBJ2-7|TRBD1|TRBV25-1
TGTGCCAGCAGTGAAACAGGGGGCCACGAGCAGTACTTC
CASSETGGHEQYF
>14|.|TRBJ1-1|.|TRBV7-9
TGTGCCAGCAGCTTAGAAGTTTCCAAGACTGAAGCTTTCTTT
CASSLEVSKTEAFF
>16|.|TRBJ2-4|.|TRBV4-2
TGTGCCAGCAGCCCAAGGGGGAGTGGAAGCGAAAACATTCAGTACTTC
CASSPRGSGSENIQYF
>11|.|TRBJ1-2|.|TRBV29-1
TGCAGCGCCGGAACCGGGGTAGGCTACACCTTC
CSAGTGVGYTF
>14|many|TRBJ2-1|.|TRBV20-1
TGCAGTGCTAGAACCCCGACGACCCACAATGAGCAGTTCTTC
CSARTPTTHNEQFF
>14|few|TRBJ2-2|TRBD2|TRBV10-3
TGTGCCATCAGGCCCCTAGCGGACACCGGGGAGCTGTTTTTT
CAIRPLADTGELFF